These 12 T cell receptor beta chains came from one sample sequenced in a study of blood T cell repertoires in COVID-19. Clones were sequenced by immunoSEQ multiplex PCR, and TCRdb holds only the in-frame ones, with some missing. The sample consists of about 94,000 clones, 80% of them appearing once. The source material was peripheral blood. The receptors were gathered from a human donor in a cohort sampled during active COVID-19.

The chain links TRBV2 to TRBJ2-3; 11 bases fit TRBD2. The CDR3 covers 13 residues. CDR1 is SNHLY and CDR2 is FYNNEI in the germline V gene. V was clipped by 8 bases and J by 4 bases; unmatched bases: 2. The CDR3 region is CASEGLAADTQYF. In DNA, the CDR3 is TGTGCCAGCGAGGGACTAGCGGCAGATACGCAGTATTTT.

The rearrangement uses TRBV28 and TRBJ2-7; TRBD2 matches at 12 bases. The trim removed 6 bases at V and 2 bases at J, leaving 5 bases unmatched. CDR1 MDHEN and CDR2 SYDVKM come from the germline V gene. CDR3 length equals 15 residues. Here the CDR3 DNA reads TGTGCCAGCAGGGAAACTAGCGGGAGGCCCTACGAGCAGTACTTC. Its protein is CASRETSGRPYEQYF.

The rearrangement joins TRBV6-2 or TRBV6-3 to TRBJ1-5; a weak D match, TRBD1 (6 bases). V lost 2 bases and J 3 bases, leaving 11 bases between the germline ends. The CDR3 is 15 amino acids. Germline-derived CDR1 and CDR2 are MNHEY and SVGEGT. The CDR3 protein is CASSYGDRFNQPQHF. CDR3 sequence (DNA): TGTGCCAGCAGTTACGGTGACAGGTTCAATCAGCCCCAGCATTTT.

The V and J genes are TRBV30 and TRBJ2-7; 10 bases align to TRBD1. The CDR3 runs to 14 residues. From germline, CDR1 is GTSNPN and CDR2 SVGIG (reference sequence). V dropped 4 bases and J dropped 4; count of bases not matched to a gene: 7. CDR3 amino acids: CAWKMGTGAYEQYF. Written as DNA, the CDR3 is TGTGCCTGGAAAATGGGGACAGGGGCTTACGAGCAGTACTTC.

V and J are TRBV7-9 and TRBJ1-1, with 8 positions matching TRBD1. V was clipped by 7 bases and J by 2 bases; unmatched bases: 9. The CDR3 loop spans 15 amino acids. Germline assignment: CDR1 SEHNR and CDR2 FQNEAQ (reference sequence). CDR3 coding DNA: TGTGCCAGCAACCTCAGGGGGCAGGCTAACACTGAAGCTTTCTTT. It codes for CASNLRGQANTEAFF.

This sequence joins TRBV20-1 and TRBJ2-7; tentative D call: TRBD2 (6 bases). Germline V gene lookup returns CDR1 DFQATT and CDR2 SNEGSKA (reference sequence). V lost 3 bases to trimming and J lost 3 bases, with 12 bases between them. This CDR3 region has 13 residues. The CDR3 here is CSASGASVYEQYF. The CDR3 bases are TGCAGTGCTAGTGGGGCTAGCGTCTACGAGCAGTACTTC.

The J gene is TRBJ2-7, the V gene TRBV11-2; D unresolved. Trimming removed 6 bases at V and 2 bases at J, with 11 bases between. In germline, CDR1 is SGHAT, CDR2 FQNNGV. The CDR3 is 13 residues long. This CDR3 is CASSPDWAYEQYF. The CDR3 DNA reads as TGTGCCAGCAGTCCCGACTGGGCCTACGAGCAGTACTTC. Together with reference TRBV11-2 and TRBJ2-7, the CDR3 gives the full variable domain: EAGVAQSPRYKIIEKRQSVAFWCNPISGHATLYWYQQILGQGPKLLIQFQNNGVVDDSQLPKDRFSAERLKGVDSTLKIQPAKLEDSAVYLCASSPDWAYEQYFGPGTRLTVT.

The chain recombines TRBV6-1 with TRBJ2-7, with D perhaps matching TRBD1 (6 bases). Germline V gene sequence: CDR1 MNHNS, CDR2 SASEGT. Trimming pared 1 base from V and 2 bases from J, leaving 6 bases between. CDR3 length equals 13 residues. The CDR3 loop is CASSEGGPYEQYF. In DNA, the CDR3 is TGTGCCAGCAGTGAAGGGGGGCCCTACGAGCAGTACTTC.

CDR3 bases: TGTGCCAGCTCATCGACTAGCGGGGGACCTCACTACGAGCAGTACTTC. It is translated as CASSSTSGGPHYEQYF. V and J are TRBV18 and TRBJ2-7; 12 positions agree with TRBD2. V dropped 5 bases and J dropped 3; count of bases not matched to a gene: 8. From germline, CDR1 is KGHSH and CDR2 LQKENI. CDR3 length: 16 residues.

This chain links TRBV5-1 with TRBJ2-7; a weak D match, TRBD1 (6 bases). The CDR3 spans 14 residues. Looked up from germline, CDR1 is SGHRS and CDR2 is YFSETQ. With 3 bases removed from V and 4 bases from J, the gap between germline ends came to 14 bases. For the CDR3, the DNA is TGCGCCAGCAGCTATAGTGACAGGCGGTACGAGCAGTACTTC. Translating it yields CASSYSDRRYEQYF. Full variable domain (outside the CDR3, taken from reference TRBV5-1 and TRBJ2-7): KAGVTQTPRYLIKTRGQQVTLSCSPISGHRSVSWYQQTPGQGLQFLFEYFSETQRNKGNFPGRFSGRQFSNSRSEMNVSTLELGDSALYLCASSYSDRRYEQYFGPGTRLTVT.

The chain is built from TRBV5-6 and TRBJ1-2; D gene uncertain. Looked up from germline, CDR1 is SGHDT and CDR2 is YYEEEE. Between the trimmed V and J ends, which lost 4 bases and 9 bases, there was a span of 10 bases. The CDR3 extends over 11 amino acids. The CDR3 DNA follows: TGTGCCAGCAGCCGAGGGTTTAGCTACACCTTC. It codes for CASSRGFSYTF.

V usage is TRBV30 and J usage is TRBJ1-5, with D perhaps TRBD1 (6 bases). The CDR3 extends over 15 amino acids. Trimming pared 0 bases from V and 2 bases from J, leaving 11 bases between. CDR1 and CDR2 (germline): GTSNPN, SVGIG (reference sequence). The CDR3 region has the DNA TGTGCCTGGAGTGTACAAGGGGGGGGCAATCAGCCCCAGCATTTT. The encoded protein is CAWSVQGGGNQPQHF.